These 22 T cell receptor beta chains came from one sample sequenced in a study of T cells after yellow fever vaccination (dated by TCRdb to about 2019). Receptors were amplified or captured by 5' RACE. TCRdb lists the instrument as Illumina HiSeq 2500. Starting from the raw public reads, TCRdb applied fastp trimming at Q25, assembled clones with MiXCR and retained in-frame beta chains. Rows with one shared CDR3 protein collapse into an entry with the most common genes and DNA. The sample records almost 600,000 distinct CDR3 sequences, roughly 13% of which are singletons. The ten top clones hold roughly an eighth of the sample. The meaning of the sample's treatment or condition label: live attenuated yellow fever vaccine strain. Sequences were derived from PBMCs, sampled on the day of the yellow fever booster vaccination. The receptor set was obtained from a man aged 30 to 45 who received the YFV17D yellow fever vaccine.

This clonotype was observed many times. The CDR3 region has the DNA TGCAGCGTTGCCGAGACACTAGCCAAAAACATTCAGTACTTC. Protein: CSVAETLAKNIQYF. This chain joins TRBV29-1 and TRBJ2-4; D ambiguous. Per the germline V gene, CDR1 is SQVTM and CDR2 is ANQGSEA. The CDR3 sequence is 14 residues long. V lost 4 bases to trimming and J lost 0 bases, with 10 bases between them.

This clonotype was seen more than once but under ten times. V gene TRBV6-5 combines with J gene TRBJ1-2, with 7 bases that match TRBD1. The germline V gene has CDR1 MNHEY and CDR2 SVGAGI. There are 16 residues in the CDR3. V lost 4 bases to trimming and J lost 5 bases; unmatched junction nucleotides: 13. CDR3 sequence: CASSLTPRDSSYGYTF. In nucleotides, the CDR3 is TGTGCCAGCAGTTTAACTCCCCGGGACAGCAGTTATGGCTACACCTTC.

Only a few counts were recorded for this clonotype. The CDR3 here is CASSLGDRGRPNSPLHF. CDR3 in DNA: TGTGCCAGCAGCTTGGGGGACAGGGGGCGACCCAATTCACCCCTCCACTTT. V is TRBV7-9 and J is TRBJ1-6; 12 positions agree with TRBD1. Germline CDR1 reads SEHNR; CDR2 reads FQNEAQ (reference sequence). The V gene end was trimmed by 3 bases and the J gene end by 7 bases; junction bases not matched to a gene: 7. The CDR3 runs 17 residues.

This clonotype was detected ten times or more. V is TRBV7-2 and J is TRBJ2-3; D unclear. Germline V gene data show CDR1 as SGHTA and CDR2 as FQGNSA. The CDR3 is 13 residues long. V lost 7 bases to trimming and J lost 3 bases, with 11 bases between them. The CDR3, as DNA: TGTGCCAGCATCCGGGCTGGAACAGATACGCAGTATTTT. It codes for CASIRAGTDTQYF.

This rearrangement joins TRBV27 to TRBJ2-7; D call uncertain. Germline-derived CDR1 and CDR2 are MNHEY and SMNVEV (reference sequence). V was clipped by 5 bases and J by 0 bases, with 11 bases between them. The CDR3 covers 14 residues. CDR3 sequence (DNA): TGTGCCAGCAGTAACCCAAACGACTCCTACGAGCAGTACTTC. This encodes CASSNPNDSYEQYF.

This clonotype was detected only a few times. This chain connects TRBV9 to TRBJ2-7, with 7 bases aligning to TRBD1. The trim removed 2 bases at V and 4 bases at J, leaving 9 bases unmatched. This CDR3 region has 15 residues. CDR1 and CDR2 (germline): SGDLS, YYNGEE. CDR3 residues: CASSVSGTERYEQYF. The DNA of the CDR3 is TGTGCCAGCAGCGTTTCCGGGACAGAACGATACGAGCAGTACTTC. Drawing the rest from reference TRBV9 and TRBJ2-7, the complete variable domain is DSGVTQTPKHLITATGQRVTLRCSPRSGDLSVYWYQQSLDQGLQFLIQYYNGEERAKGNILERFSAQQFPDLHSELNLSSLELGDSALYFCASSVSGTERYEQYFGPGTRLTVT.

The gene calls are TRBV7-2 and TRBJ2-1; weak D call: TRBD2 (7 bases). Germline V lookup: CDR1 SGHTA, CDR2 FQGNSA. The CDR3 runs to 15 residues. V lost 8 bases and J lost 3, with 17 bases in between. For the CDR3, the DNA is TGTGCCAGCGCAAGGGGGTCTAGCGGCTACAATGAGCAGTTCTTC. Its translation: CASARGSSGYNEQFF.

The CDR3 loop is CASSHYAGLAGADTQYF. The CDR3 nucleotides read TGTGCCAGCAGCCACTACGCTGGACTAGCGGGAGCAGATACGCAGTATTTT. This sequence joins TRBV14 and TRBJ2-3; 13 bases are shared with TRBD2. Germline CDR1 SGHDN, CDR2 FVKESK. With V trimmed by 3 bases and J by 4 bases, 7 bases remained unmatched. This CDR3 has 17 amino acids.

The CDR3 region is CASSQRDSYNEQFF. The CDR3 DNA reads as TGTGCCAGCAGCCAGCGGGACTCCTACAATGAGCAGTTCTTC. The gene calls are TRBV3-1 and TRBJ2-1, with D tentatively TRBD2 (6 bases). The V gene's germline CDR1 is LGHDT and CDR2 YNNKEL (reference sequence). Between the trimmed V and J ends, which lost 3 bases and 0 bases, there was a span of 6 bases. The CDR3 has 14 residues.

This clonotype was seen many times. The V and J genes are TRBV5-1 and TRBJ2-3, with D possibly TRBD2 on 6 matching bases. The CDR3 has 13 residues. The V end was cut by 4 bases, the J end by 4 bases, with 10 bases between. Germline loops: CDR1 SGHRS, CDR2 YFSETQ. CDR3 sequence reads: CASSKDYSDTQYF. DNA for the CDR3: TGCGCCAGCAGCAAGGACTATTCAGATACGCAGTATTTT.

In its sample, this clonotype was seen many times. The CDR3 sequence is CSVDVSNTEAFF. The CDR3 bases are TGCAGCGTTGACGTCTCGAACACTGAAGCTTTCTTT. The rearrangement links TRBV29-1 to TRBJ1-1; D remains unclear. This CDR3 is 12 amino acids long. Between the trimmed V and J ends, which lost 3 bases and 1 base, there was a span of 6 bases. CDR1 and CDR2 (germline): SQVTM, ANQGSEA.

The chain couples TRBV24-1 to TRBJ2-3; D is possibly TRBD1 (6 bases). CDR1 KGHDR and CDR2 SFDVKD come from the germline V gene. Trimming took 4 bases from V and 2 from J, leaving 21 bases between them. This CDR3 has 18 residues. CDR3 sequence: CATSESPGHGSITDTQYF. CDR3 coding DNA: TGTGCCACCAGTGAGTCCCCGGGACACGGGTCGATCACAGATACGCAGTATTTT.

This clonotype was picked up a small number of times. This chain links TRBV5-6 with TRBJ2-7, with a possible D match to TRBD2 (5 bases). Trimming removed 5 bases from V and 3 bases from J, with 21 bases in between. This CDR3 comprises 16 residues. CDR1 is SGHDT and CDR2 is YYEEEE in the germline V gene. The CDR3 bases are TGTGCCAGCAGTCTCGACAAGGGAGCTTTGGACTACGAGCAGTACTTC. This encodes CASSLDKGALDYEQYF.

The chain has TRBV6-5 and TRBJ1-5, with 8 bases that match TRBD1. The ends lost 4 bases at V and 6 bases at J; junction bases unmatched: 5. Germline loops: CDR1 MNHEY, CDR2 SVGAGI. This CDR3 has 14 residues. CDR3 DNA sequence: TGTGCCAGCAGTTGGCCAGGGGGCTCTCAGCCCCAGCATTTT. It specifies CASSWPGGSQPQHF.

The genes are TRBV6-1 and TRBJ1-5; D is perhaps TRBD1 (6 bases). Germline CDR1 is MNHNS and CDR2 is SASEGT. The CDR3 contains 14 residues. Trimming pared 6 bases from V and 0 bases from J, leaving 9 bases between. In DNA, the CDR3 is TGTGCCAGCAGAGACAGGTATAGCAATCAGCCCCAGCATTTT. Protein: CASRDRYSNQPQHF.

This clonotype was observed a few times. The chain recombines TRBV10-1 with TRBJ2-1; 7 positions agree with TRBD1. The CDR3 is made up of 15 amino acids. Germline V gene data show CDR1 as WNHNN and CDR2 as SYGVQD (reference sequence). Germline trimming cut 3 bases from V and 5 bases from J; bases unmatched to any gene: 7. CDR3 loop: CASSEIQGNHNEQFF. CDR3 coding DNA: TGCGCCAGCAGTGAAATACAGGGGAACCACAATGAGCAGTTCTTC.

This clonotype was observed a few times. This sequence joins TRBV3-1 and TRBJ1-1, with D perhaps TRBD1 (6 bases). V lost 3 bases and J lost 3, with 17 bases in between. The CDR3 is made up of 16 amino acids. The germline V gene has CDR1 LGHDT and CDR2 YNNKEL (reference sequence). Written as DNA, the CDR3 is TGTGCCAGCAGCCATACAGGGTATAGGGGCTACACTGAAGCTTTCTTT. As protein: CASSHTGYRGYTEAFF. Variable domain in full (rest from reference TRBV3-1 and TRBJ1-1): DTAVSQTPKYLVTQMGNDKSIKCEQNLGHDTMYWYKQDSKKFLKIMFSYNNKELIINETVPNRFSPKSPDKAHLNLHINSLELGDSAVYFCASSHTGYRGYTEAFFGQGTRLTVV.

There are a few counts of this clonotype. The chain uses TRBV6-1 and TRBJ2-5, with unresolved D. V was pared by 4 bases and J by 0 bases, with 12 bases between. Germline assignment: CDR1 MNHNS and CDR2 SASEGT. CDR3 length: 15 amino acids. The CDR3, as DNA: TGTGCCAGCAGTGCAAGGCCTCCTTACCAAGAGACCCAGTACTTC. It is translated as CASSARPPYQETQYF.

At least ten counts were recorded for this clonotype. This chain links TRBV20-1 with TRBJ2-3, with 10 bases aligning to TRBD2. Looked up from germline, CDR1 is DFQATT and CDR2 is SNEGSKA (reference sequence). The CDR3 has 14 residues. V lost 5 bases, J lost 11 bases, and 13 bases stayed unmatched. The CDR3 DNA follows: TGCAGTGCTCGGACTAGCGGATCCCGTGGAGGGCAGTATTTT. It codes for CSARTSGSRGGQYF.

The chain links TRBV3-1 to TRBJ2-1, with a tentative D call TRBD2 (6 bases). The CDR3 has 17 residues. V dropped 4 bases and J dropped 1 base, with 17 bases sitting between them. CDR1 and CDR2 from the germline V gene are LGHDT and YNNKEL (reference sequence). CDR3 nucleotide sequence: TGTGCCAGCAGCCCCTCTGAGCTTCGGGGGTCCTACAATGAGCAGTTCTTC. It translates to CASSPSELRGSYNEQFF.

This chain connects TRBV15 to TRBJ2-3, with 7 bases matching TRBD2. J was trimmed by 6 bases and V by 1 base; bases with no gene match: 16. This CDR3 has 18 residues. Per the germline V gene, CDR1 is LNHNV and CDR2 is YYDKDF (reference sequence). CDR3 sequence: CATSRVAGLVGTGDTQYF. In DNA form, the CDR3 reads TGTGCCACCAGCAGAGTAGCCGGACTAGTAGGGACTGGGGATACGCAGTATTTT.

In its sample, this clonotype was seen a few times. The V call is TRBV18, the J call TRBJ2-3, with D perhaps matching TRBD2 (6 bases). Germline assignment: CDR1 KGHSH and CDR2 LQKENI. CDR3 size: 16 residues. Trimming cost V 6 bases and J 4 bases, with 20 bases left between them. CDR3 amino acids: CASSLSIWEVADTQYF. CDR3 DNA: TGTGCCAGCTCCCTTTCCATCTGGGAGGTTGCAGATACGCAGTATTTT.